What follows describes a single TCR beta chain. CDR1 and CDR2 (germline): SGDLS, YYNGEE. This CDR3 has 15 residues. The ends were cut back, 4 bases at V and 0 bases at J, with 11 bases in the middle. The data originate from a study of cytomegalovirus exposure and HLA in healthy donors. PCR primers comprised 60 Vbeta and 13 Jbeta primers. TCRdb's copy holds only in-frame clones and misses some; the assay was immunoSEQ multiplex PCR. The repertoire consists of around 190,000 clones, with about 80% occurring once and the leading ten covering 1.5% to 2%. This TCR came from a man aged 25-45 years in good health and CMV-seronegative. What was sequenced was PBMCs. V and J are TRBV9 and TRBJ2-1; a possible D gene is TRBD1 (6 bases). The CDR3 protein is CASSTLDSSYNEQFF. CDR3 bases: TGTGCCAGCAGCACCTTGGACAGCTCCTACAATGAGCAGTTCTTC.